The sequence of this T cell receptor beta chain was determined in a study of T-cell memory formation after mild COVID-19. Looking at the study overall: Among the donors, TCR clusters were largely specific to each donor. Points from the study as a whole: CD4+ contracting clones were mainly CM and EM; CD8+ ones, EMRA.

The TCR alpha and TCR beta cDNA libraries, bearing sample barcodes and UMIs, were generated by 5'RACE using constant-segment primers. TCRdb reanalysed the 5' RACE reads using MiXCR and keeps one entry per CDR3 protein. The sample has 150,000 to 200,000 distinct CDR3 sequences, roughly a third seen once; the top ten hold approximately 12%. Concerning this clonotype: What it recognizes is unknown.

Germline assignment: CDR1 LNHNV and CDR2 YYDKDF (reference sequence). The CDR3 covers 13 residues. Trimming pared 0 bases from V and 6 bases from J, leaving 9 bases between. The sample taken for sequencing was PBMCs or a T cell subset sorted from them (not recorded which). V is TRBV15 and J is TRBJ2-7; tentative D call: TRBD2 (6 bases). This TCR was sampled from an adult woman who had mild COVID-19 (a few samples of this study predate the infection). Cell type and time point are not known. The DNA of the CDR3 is TGTGCCACCAGCAGAGATATGGGGGGCGAGCAGTACTTC. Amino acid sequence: CATSRDMGGEQYF.